Each of the 14 T cell receptor beta chains below was sequenced from the same sample in a study of shared clonotypes between healthy human individuals. TCRdb's table, derived via immunoSEQ multiplex PCR, lists solely in-frame clones and lacks some. The sample yields about 980,000 clones, about three quarters seen once. The specimen sequenced was memory CD4+ T cells sorted from blood. The sample's subset: CD45RA-negative fraction. The receptors derive from a man younger than 30 in good health.

As to this clone: Other DNA sequences in the same sample also yield this CDR3. J is TRBJ1-1 and V is TRBV5-1; D might be TRBD1 (6 bases). V was pared by 3 bases and J by 2 bases, with 11 bases between. The CDR3 totals 14 residues. CDR1 is SGHRS, CDR2 YFSETQ, per germline. The CDR3 DNA follows: TGCGCCAGCAGCTCGGGTGGGGGCAACACTGAAGCTTTCTTT. Translating gives CASSSGGGNTEAFF.

The chain links TRBV18 to TRBJ2-3; the match to TRBD2 covers 8 bases. The CDR3 is made up of 14 amino acids. Germline V lookup: CDR1 KGHSH, CDR2 LQKENI. After removal of 2 bases from V and 8 bases from J, the junction contained 6 bases not matched to a gene. CDR3 residues: CASSPGLAGGTQYF. As DNA, the CDR3 is TGTGCCAGCTCACCAGGACTAGCCGGCGGTACGCAGTATTTT.

The V and J genes are TRBV28 and TRBJ2-7; TRBD1 agrees at 7 bases. The germline V gene encodes CDR1 MDHEN and CDR2 SYDVKM. The CDR3 is made up of 13 amino acids. The trim removed 9 bases at V and 2 bases at J, leaving 7 bases unmatched. The DNA of the CDR3 is TGTGCCAGTAGTGGGACAGAAGCCTACGAGCAGTACTTC. This codes for CASSGTEAYEQYF. Full variable domain (missing parts from reference TRBV28 and TRBJ2-7): DVKVTQSSRYLVKRTGEKVFLECVQDMDHENMFWYRQDPGLGLRLIYFSYDVKMKEKGDIPEGYSVSREKKERFSLILESASTNQTSMYLCASSGTEAYEQYFGPGTRLTVT.

The rearrangement joins TRBV27 to TRBJ2-5; TRBD2 matches at 12 bases. V trimming: 5 bases; J trimming: 4 bases; junction bases outside the gene matches: 11. The CDR3 runs 17 residues. CDR1 is MNHEY, CDR2 SMNVEV, per germline (reference sequence). CDR3 bases: TGTGCCAGCAGTAGACTAGCGGGGGCCCTCTCGGGAGAGACCCAGTACTTC. This codes for CASSRLAGALSGETQYF.

The rearrangement links TRBV11-2 to TRBJ2-7, with D perhaps TRBD1 (6 bases). V lost 8 bases to trimming and J lost 2 bases, with 13 bases between them. There are 13 residues in the CDR3. Germline CDR1 SGHAT, CDR2 FQNNGV. CDR3 nucleotides: TGTGCCAGCGGGGGCGACTTCGCCTACGAGCAGTACTTC. It encodes CASGGDFAYEQYF.

This sequence joins TRBV6-1 and TRBJ2-7; D possibly corresponds to TRBD1 (6 bases). The CDR3 is made up of 12 amino acids. The V gene lost 9 bases and the J gene lost 3 bases, with 12 bases spanning the gap. Germline V CDR1 and CDR2: MNHNS, SASEGT. CDR3 in DNA: TGTGCCAGTAACAGGGAATACTACGAGCAGTACTTC. This encodes CASNREYYEQYF.

V gene TRBV7-2 combines with J gene TRBJ1-3; TRBD1 agrees at 9 bases. Germline V lookup: CDR1 SGHTA, CDR2 FQGNSA. The CDR3 has 16 amino acids. The ends lost 1 base at V and 4 bases at J; junction bases unmatched: 5. CDR3 nucleotide sequence: TGTGCCAGCAGCTTAGATCCAGGGACAGGGGGAAACACCATATATTTT. It translates to CASSLDPGTGGNTIYF.

The rearrangement uses TRBV6-1 and TRBJ1-3, with 7 bases fitting TRBD1. Unmatched junction bases numbered 4, after V lost 3 bases and J lost 2 bases. This CDR3 is 15 amino acids long. Per the germline V gene, CDR1 is MNHNS and CDR2 is SASEGT. CDR3 nucleotide sequence: TGTGCCAGCAGTGAGTTACAGGGGCCTGGAAACACCATATATTTT. Its protein is CASSELQGPGNTIYF.

This clone occurred once. The DNA for the CDR3 is TGTGCCAGCAGCCCCTTCGGCGGGGGAGAGACCCAGTACTTC. Protein product: CASSPFGGGETQYF. This chain joins TRBV5-4 and TRBJ2-5, with 7 bases aligning to TRBD2. Germline V lookup: CDR1 SGHNT, CDR2 YYREEE (reference sequence). CDR3 length: 14 amino acids. J lost 4 bases, V lost 4 bases, and 7 bases had no gene match.

The chain employs TRBV4-3 and TRBJ2-1, with no clear D. CDR3 size: 15 residues. Trimming removed 0 bases from V and 3 bases from J, with 9 bases in between. Germline lookup yields CDR1 LGHNA and CDR2 YSLEER. The CDR3 region is CASSQEWVNYNEQFF. CDR3 DNA sequence: TGCGCCAGCAGCCAAGAGTGGGTGAACTACAATGAGCAGTTCTTC.

The V call is TRBV11-2, the J call TRBJ2-7; D not certain. V shed 0 bases and J shed 0 bases, with 6 bases lying between them. CDR1 and CDR2 (germline): SGHAT, FQNNGV. The CDR3 loop spans 14 amino acids. CDR3 DNA sequence: TGTGCCAGCAGCTTAGATCCCGGCTCCTACGAGCAGTACTTC. This encodes CASSLDPGSYEQYF. Looking up the rest from reference TRBV11-2 and TRBJ2-7 gives the full variable domain: EAGVAQSPRYKIIEKRQSVAFWCNPISGHATLYWYQQILGQGPKLLIQFQNNGVVDDSQLPKDRFSAERLKGVDSTLKIQPAKLEDSAVYLCASSLDPGSYEQYFGPGTRLTVT.

In nucleotides, the CDR3 is TGTGCCAGCAGTGAAGTTTACCAGCCCCAGCATTTT. Its translation: CASSEVYQPQHF. V gene TRBV6-1 combines with J gene TRBJ1-5; unclear D gene. The V end was cut by 1 base, the J end by 7 bases, with 5 bases between. The CDR3 runs to 12 residues. The V gene's germline CDR1 is MNHNS and CDR2 SASEGT.

The V gene is TRBV9, the J gene TRBJ1-6, with no clear D. The V and J ends lost 3 bases and 9 bases respectively, with 16 bases between them. Germline loops: CDR1 SGDLS, CDR2 YYNGEE. The CDR3 consists of 15 residues. CDR3 residues: CASSASFGEGSPLHF. The CDR3 bases are TGTGCCAGCAGCGCCTCCTTCGGGGAGGGTTCACCCCTCCACTTT.

The V gene is TRBV6-1, the J gene TRBJ2-3, with D hard to call. Germline-derived CDR1 and CDR2 are MNHNS and SASEGT. Trimming took 2 bases from V and 4 from J, leaving 13 bases between them. There are 15 residues in the CDR3. The chain's CDR3 is CASSEMYSPADTQYF. The CDR3 DNA sequence: TGTGCCAGCAGTGAAATGTACAGCCCGGCAGATACGCAGTATTTT.